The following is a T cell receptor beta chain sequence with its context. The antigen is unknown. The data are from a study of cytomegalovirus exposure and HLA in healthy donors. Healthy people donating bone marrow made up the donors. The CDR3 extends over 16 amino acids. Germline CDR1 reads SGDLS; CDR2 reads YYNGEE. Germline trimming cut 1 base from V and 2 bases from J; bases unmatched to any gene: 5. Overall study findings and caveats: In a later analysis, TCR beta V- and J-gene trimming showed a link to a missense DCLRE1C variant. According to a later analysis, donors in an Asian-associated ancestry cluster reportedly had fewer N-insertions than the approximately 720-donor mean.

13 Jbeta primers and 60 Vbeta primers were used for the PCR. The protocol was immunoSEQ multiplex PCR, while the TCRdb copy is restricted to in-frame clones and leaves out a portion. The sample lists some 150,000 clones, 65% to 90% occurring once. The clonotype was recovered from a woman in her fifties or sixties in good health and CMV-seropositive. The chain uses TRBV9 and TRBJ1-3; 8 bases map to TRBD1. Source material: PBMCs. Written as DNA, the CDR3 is TGTGCCAGCAGCGTATCCTCGGACAGGGCTGGAAACACCATATATTTT. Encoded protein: CASSVSSDRAGNTIYF.